This T cell receptor (beta chain) is from a study of blood T cell repertoires in COVID-19. The overall study: Sites in the United States, Italy and Spain provided acute and convalescent COVID-19 samples. In each case, the material was cDNA or gDNA derived from T cells, B-cell-depleted T cells, or PBMCs.

Unmatched junction bases numbered 4, after V lost 0 bases and J lost 3 bases. Per the germline V gene, CDR1 is SGDLS and CDR2 is YYNGEE. This CDR3 comprises 15 residues. Study processing details: Researchers report that nucleated cell counts were estimated from reference gene primer amplification. Method: immunoSEQ multiplex PCR; TCRdb's copy keeps in-frame clones and lacks some. The V and J calls and clone size are taken from that table; D and trimming were inferred from the DNA. The table has about 160,000 clones, roughly four fifths seen once; the top ten hold approximately 14%. The sample was peripheral blood. The TCR originated in a human donor with acute or convalescent COVID-19. The donor label of this sample is uncertain. The chain has TRBV9 and TRBJ2-5, with 8 bases lining up with TRBD2. This CDR3 reads CASSVAGGLKETQYF. CDR3 bases: TGTGCCAGCAGCGTAGCGGGGGGGCTTAAAGAGACCCAGTACTTC. Full variable domain (outside the CDR3, taken from reference TRBV9 and TRBJ2-5): DSGVTQTPKHLITATGQRVTLRCSPRSGDLSVYWYQQSLDQGLQFLIQYYNGEERAKGNILERFSAQQFPDLHSELNLSSLELGDSALYFCASSVAGGLKETQYFGPGTRLLVL.